This T cell receptor (beta chain) was documented in a study of cytomegalovirus exposure and HLA in healthy donors. Study information: There were about 85 million unique TCRs (from HLA-typed donors) in an early data release.

Study-wide findings and caveats: Per a prior analysis, the majority of TCR beta V segments were productive roughly 90% or roughly 30% of the time.

A note on this clone: Its antigen is currently unknown.

Primers: 60 Vbeta forward and 13 Jbeta reverse. Assay: immunoSEQ multiplex PCR; the TCRdb copy retains only in-frame clones and omits some. The sample lists 99,000 or so clones, roughly 79% occurring once. Sequencing was carried out using PBMCs. This receptor was taken from a man in his forties in good health and CMV-seronegative.

CDR3 sequence reads: CASSVGGGGATDTQYF. The CDR3 DNA follows: TGTGCCAGCAGCGTAGGCGGCGGGGGGGCAACAGATACGCAGTATTTT. The V and J genes are TRBV9 and TRBJ2-3; 9 bases agree with TRBD2. The CDR3 is 16 amino acids. The trim removed 0 bases at V and 3 bases at J, leaving 5 bases unmatched. From germline, CDR1 is SGDLS and CDR2 YYNGEE.